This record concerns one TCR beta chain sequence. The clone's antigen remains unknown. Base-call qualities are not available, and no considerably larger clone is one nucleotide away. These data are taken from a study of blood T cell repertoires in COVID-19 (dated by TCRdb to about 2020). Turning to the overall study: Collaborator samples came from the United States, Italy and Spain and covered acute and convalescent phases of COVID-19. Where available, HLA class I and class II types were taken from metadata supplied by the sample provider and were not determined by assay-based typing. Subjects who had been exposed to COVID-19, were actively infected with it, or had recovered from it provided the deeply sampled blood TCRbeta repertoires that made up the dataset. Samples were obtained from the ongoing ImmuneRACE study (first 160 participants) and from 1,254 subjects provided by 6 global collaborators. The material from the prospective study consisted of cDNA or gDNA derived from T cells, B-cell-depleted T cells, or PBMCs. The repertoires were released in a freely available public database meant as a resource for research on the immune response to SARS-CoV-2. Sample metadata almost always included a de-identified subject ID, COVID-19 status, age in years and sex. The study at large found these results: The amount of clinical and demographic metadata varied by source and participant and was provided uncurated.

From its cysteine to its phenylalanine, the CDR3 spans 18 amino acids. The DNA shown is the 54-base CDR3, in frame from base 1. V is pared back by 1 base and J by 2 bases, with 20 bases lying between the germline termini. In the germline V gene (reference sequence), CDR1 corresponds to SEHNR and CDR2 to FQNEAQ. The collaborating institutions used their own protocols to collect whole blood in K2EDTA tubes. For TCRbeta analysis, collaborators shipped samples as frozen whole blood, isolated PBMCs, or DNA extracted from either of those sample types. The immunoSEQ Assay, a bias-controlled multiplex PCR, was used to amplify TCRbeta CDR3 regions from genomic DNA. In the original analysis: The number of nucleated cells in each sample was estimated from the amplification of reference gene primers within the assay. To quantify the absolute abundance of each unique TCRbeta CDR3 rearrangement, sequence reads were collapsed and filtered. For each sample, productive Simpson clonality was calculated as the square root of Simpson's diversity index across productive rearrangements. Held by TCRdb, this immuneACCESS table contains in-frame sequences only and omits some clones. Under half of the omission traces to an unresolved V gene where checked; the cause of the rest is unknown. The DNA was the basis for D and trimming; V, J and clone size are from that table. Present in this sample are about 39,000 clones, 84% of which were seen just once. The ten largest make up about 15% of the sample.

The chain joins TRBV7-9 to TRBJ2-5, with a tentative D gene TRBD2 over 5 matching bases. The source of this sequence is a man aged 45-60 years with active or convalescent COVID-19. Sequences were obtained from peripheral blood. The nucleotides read TGTGCCAGCAGCTTAGGCCTTTCGGGCGGACTGGGGCAAGAGACCCAGTACTTC. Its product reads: CASSLGLSGGLGQETQYF.